This is a list of T cell receptor beta chains from one sample in a study of OX40 agonist ivuxolimab in advanced cancers. Measured with immunoSEQ multiplex PCR; TCRdb has only the in-frame clones, and not every one. The table lists about 95,000 clones, over 75% of them singletons. This specimen consisted of CD4+ or CD8+ T cells sorted from blood, obtained in a trial of the OX40 agonist ivuxolimab. These receptors came from an adult with an advanced solid tumor such as melanoma, head and neck, liver or kidney cancer. The conserved cysteine and the conserved F or W are not part of the CDR3 here. The size of a clone is reported for some rows only, either as once, few or many, or as a class for expanded clones.

V: TRBV19; J: TRBJ2-1; size: NA; CDR3: ASSIMDSGANEQF
V: TRBV4-2; J: TRBJ1-1; size: NA; CDR3: ASSQVVDGAEAF
V: TRBV30; J: TRBJ2-2; size: NA; CDR3: AGKGTKAGTGNTGELF
V: TRBV27; J: TRBJ1-1; size: NA; CDR3: ASRSNPGAAAF
V: TRBV30; J: TRBJ1-1; size: NA; CDR3: AWSNRYAGTEAF
V: TRBV27; J: TRBJ2-1; size: few; CDR3: ASRAGRGEQF
V: TRBV27; J: TRBJ2-5; size: NA; CDR3: ASRSLGGGETQY
V: TRBV6-5; J: TRBJ2-5; size: NA; CDR3: ATSGDGVETQY
V: TRBV10-3; J: TRBJ2-1; size: NA; CDR3: AISEGGQGKSYNEQF
V: TRBV11-2; J: TRBJ2-5; size: NA; CDR3: ASSLGDDEQY
V: TRBV27; J: TRBJ1-5; size: few; CDR3: ASRPSGDQPQH
V: TRBV7-2; J: TRBJ2-1; size: NA; CDR3: ASRTWRNEQF
V: TRBV11-2; J: TRBJ2-7; size: NA; CDR3: ASSLLAGGTYEQY
V: TRBV4-3; J: TRBJ1-1; size: NA; CDR3: ASRVAETQNTEAF
V: TRBV15; J: TRBJ2-7; size: NA; CDR3: ATSGYRGYEQY
V: TRBV5-1; J: TRBJ1-1; size: NA; CDR3: ASSASGVMNTEAF
V: TRBV28; J: TRBJ2-3; size: NA; CDR3: ASSPGWGRTDTQY
V: TRBV11-2; J: TRBJ1-2; size: NA; CDR3: ASSTLTGPKSNYGYT
V: TRBV21-1; J: TRBJ1-5; size: few; CDR3: ASSREGQGCGGNQPQH
V: TRBV19; J: TRBJ1-4; size: NA; CDR3: ASSPGGRQGDEKLF
V: TRBV19; J: TRBJ1-2; size: NA; CDR3: ASSIAQGRYGYT
V: TRBV11-3; J: TRBJ2-5; size: NA; CDR3: ASSPRALIQETQY
V: TRBV4-3; J: TRBJ1-6; size: NA; CDR3: ASSRGKRDFSPLH
V: TRBV5-1; J: TRBJ1-1; size: NA; CDR3: ASSLTGTGGRNRAF
V: TRBV10-2; J: TRBJ2-7; size: NA; CDR3: ASSPGGEQY
V: TRBV11-3; J: TRBJ2-7; size: few; CDR3: ASSLGTFSYEQY
V: TRBV14; J: TRBJ1-2; size: NA; CDR3: ASSQGSGGGPYGYT
V: TRBV5-1; J: TRBJ2-6; size: few; CDR3: ASSLALAGGLSGANVLT
V: TRBV19; J: TRBJ1-1; size: once; CDR3: ASREQGTQNTEAF
V: TRBV27; J: TRBJ2-1; size: NA; CDR3: ASSTGSSYNEQF
V: TRBV5-4; J: TRBJ2-5; size: NA; CDR3: ASSPARGDQETQY
V: TRBV12-5; J: TRBJ2-1; size: NA; CDR3: ASGFPGYEQF
V: TRBV28; J: TRBJ2-3; size: NA; CDR3: ASSFGGSETDTQY
V: TRBV7-2; J: TRBJ2-5; size: NA; CDR3: ASSLGLRPETQY
V: TRBV11-1; J: TRBJ2-3; size: NA; CDR3: ASSSGGVRSDTQY
V: TRBV11-2; J: TRBJ2-3; size: NA; CDR3: ASSLERTDTQY
V: TRBV25-1; J: TRBJ2-7; size: NA; CDR3: ASSDGFEQY